These 11 T cell receptor beta chains came from one sample sequenced in a study of blood T cell repertoires in COVID-19. Data came from immunoSEQ multiplex PCR; TCRdb stores just in-frame clones and leaves some out. The repertoire holds 250,000 or so clones, with about 89% as singletons. The sample taken for sequencing was peripheral blood. The receptors originated from a man aged 35-49 years with active or convalescent COVID-19.

This clone was found a few times. This chain uses TRBV7-7 with TRBJ2-6; tentative D call: TRBD2 (6 bases). Trimming left V 5 bases short and J 2 bases short, with 13 bases between. The CDR3 runs to 16 residues. The germline V gene encodes CDR1 SSHAT and CDR2 FNYEAQ (reference sequence). The CDR3 sequence: CASSPSPGAGANVLTF. The CDR3 DNA reads as TGTGCCAGCAGCCCATCCCCGGGGGCTGGGGCCAACGTCCTGACTTTC.

This clone was found a few times. The chain combines TRBV12-5 with TRBJ2-1; D unclear. Trimming took off 1 base at V and 9 bases at J, with 13 bases between the two ends. This CDR3 spans 14 amino acids. Looked up from germline, CDR1 is LGHNT and CDR2 is FRNRAP. CDR3 protein: CASGLALSTVEQFF. CDR3 DNA: TGTGCTAGTGGTTTGGCGCTCTCTACGGTTGAGCAGTTCTTC.

This clone has a single count. The genes are TRBV11-2 and TRBJ2-1; D not resolved. Germline V lookup: CDR1 SGHAT, CDR2 FQNNGV. This CDR3 spans 14 amino acids. The ends were cut back, 7 bases at V and 6 bases at J, with 16 bases in the middle. This chain's CDR3 is CASTQRVFSNEQFF. CDR3 sequence (DNA): TGTGCCAGCACCCAACGGGTTTTTTCCAATGAGCAGTTCTTC. Looking up the rest from reference TRBV11-2 and TRBJ2-1 gives the full variable domain: EAGVAQSPRYKIIEKRQSVAFWCNPISGHATLYWYQQILGQGPKLLIQFQNNGVVDDSQLPKDRFSAERLKGVDSTLKIQPAKLEDSAVYLCASTQRVFSNEQFFGPGTRLTVL.

The genes are TRBV2 and TRBJ2-7, with TRBD1 as a possible D gene (5 bases). Per the germline V gene, CDR1 is SNHLY and CDR2 is FYNNEI. The CDR3 contains 13 residues. V was trimmed by 2 bases and J by 3 bases, leaving 8 bases between them. The CDR3 protein is CASSESGIYEQYF. The CDR3 nucleotides read TGTGCCAGCAGTGAATCAGGGATCTACGAGCAGTACTTC.

V gene TRBV7-8 combines with J gene TRBJ1-1; D is unclear. V shed 2 bases and J shed 11 bases, with 9 bases lying between them. Germline V gene sequence: CDR1 SGHVS, CDR2 FQNEAQ. The CDR3 covers 11 residues. The CDR3 bases are TGTGCCAGCAGCTTACGGGGTTACGCTTTCTTT. This gives the protein CASSLRGYAFF.

The gene calls are TRBV10-3 and TRBJ1-1; D gene unclear. V was cut by 6 bases and J by 1 base, with 9 bases left in between. In germline, CDR1 is ENHRY, CDR2 SYGVKD. The CDR3 has 13 amino acids. This chain's CDR3 is CAISIRQNTEAFF. CDR3 nucleotide sequence: TGTGCCATCAGCATACGACAGAACACTGAAGCTTTCTTT.

This clone was seen once. The chain combines TRBV9 with TRBJ1-2; a possible D gene is TRBD1 (6 bases). There are 14 residues in the CDR3. Germline CDR1 is SGDLS and CDR2 is YYNGEE. Between the trimmed V and J ends, which lost 3 bases and 5 bases, there was a span of 14 bases. CDR3 loop: CASSEQGGVYGYTF. The CDR3 bases are TGTGCCAGCAGCGAACAGGGAGGGGTGTATGGCTACACCTTC.

This chain connects TRBV7-3 to TRBJ2-3; 10 bases line up with TRBD1. J gave up 3 bases and V 1 base, and 7 bases lay outside the gene matches. The CDR3 contains 17 residues. CDR1 and CDR2 from the germline V gene are SGHTA and FQGTGA. The CDR3: CASSLNPPGQGTDTQYF. As DNA, the CDR3 is TGTGCCAGCAGCTTAAACCCGCCGGGACAGGGGACAGATACGCAGTATTTT.

This clone was counted at least ten times. This rearrangement joins TRBV12-5 to TRBJ1-3; 8 bases fit TRBD1. The ends lost 4 bases at V and 0 bases at J; junction bases unmatched: 2. Germline CDR1 and CDR2: LGHNT and FRNRAP. CDR3 size: 15 residues. CDR3 loop: CASGYGQGSGNTIYF. DNA of the CDR3: TGTGCTAGTGGTTACGGACAGGGCTCTGGAAACACCATATATTTT.

The rearrangement uses TRBV30 and TRBJ1-3; unclear D gene. This CDR3 has 12 residues. Trimming took off 3 bases at V and 1 base at J, with 4 bases between the two ends. Germline values: CDR1 GTSNPN, CDR2 SVGIG (reference sequence). CDR3 in amino acids: CAWSGSGNTIYF. CDR3 nucleotide sequence: TGTGCCTGGAGCGGGTCTGGAAACACCATATATTTT.

This chain uses TRBV12-3 or TRBV12-4 with TRBJ1-1; no definite D call. Trimming removed 2 bases from V and 4 bases from J, with 8 bases in between. The length of the CDR3 is 13 residues. CDR3 bases: TGTGCCAGCAGTTTAAAGGAGGGCACTGAAGCTTTCTTT. This gives the protein CASSLKEGTEAFF.